This entry concerns a single T cell receptor (beta chain). CDR3 length equals 16 residues. V trimming: 5 bases; J trimming: 7 bases; junction bases outside the gene matches: 13. Germline assignment: CDR1 SEHNR and CDR2 FQNEAQ (reference sequence). The data originate from a study of T cells in Graves' hyperthyroidism and ophthalmopathy. RNA transcripts provided the source from which TCR beta CDR3 regions were amplified. The primer set for the first-round RT-PCR of the TCR CDR3 was HTBI. Each CDR3 protein is one row after TCRdb ran MiXCR on the multiplex PCR reads. The sample consists of hundreds of thousands of distinct CDR3 sequences, 14% of them appearing once.

The sample comprised blood. The sequence was collected from a woman younger than 30 with Graves' hyperthyroidism. This chain links TRBV7-9 with TRBJ2-7, with TRBD2 matching over 11 bases. The chain's CDR3 is CASSRNSGRAVNEQYF. The CDR3 nucleotides are TGTGCCAGCAGCCGTAATAGCGGGAGGGCCGTCAATGAGCAGTACTTC. The full variable domain, its missing parts supplied by reference TRBV7-9 and TRBJ2-7, is DTGVSQNPRHKITKRGQNVTFRCDPISEHNRLYWYRQTLGQGPEFLTYFQNEAQLEKSRLLSDRFSAERPKGSFSTLEIQRTEQGDSAMYLCASSRNSGRAVNEQYFGPGTRLTVT.